This T cell receptor (beta chain) was retrieved from a study of cytomegalovirus exposure and HLA in healthy donors. General study points: A likely sequencing artifact accounted for one observed cluster of highly shared sequence variants.

With V trimmed by 4 bases and J by 3 bases, 9 bases remained unmatched. CDR3 size: 16 residues. From germline, CDR1 is MNHEY and CDR2 SVGAGI. It was with 60 Vbeta and 13 Jbeta primers that the PCR ran. Profiled with immunoSEQ multiplex PCR; TCRdb holds only in-frame clones, not every one. Altogether 200,000 to 250,000 clones are present, approximately 81% being singletons, with the ten largest covering about 1.2%. As to this clone: The antigen is undetermined.

Specimen: PBMCs. The chain recombines TRBV6-5 with TRBJ1-2; 9 nucleotides agree with TRBD1. This sequence was found in a human donor in good health. CDR3 DNA: TGTGCCAGCAGTTCTGTCCGGGACAGGGAGTACTATGGCTACACCTTC. This encodes CASSSVRDREYYGYTF.